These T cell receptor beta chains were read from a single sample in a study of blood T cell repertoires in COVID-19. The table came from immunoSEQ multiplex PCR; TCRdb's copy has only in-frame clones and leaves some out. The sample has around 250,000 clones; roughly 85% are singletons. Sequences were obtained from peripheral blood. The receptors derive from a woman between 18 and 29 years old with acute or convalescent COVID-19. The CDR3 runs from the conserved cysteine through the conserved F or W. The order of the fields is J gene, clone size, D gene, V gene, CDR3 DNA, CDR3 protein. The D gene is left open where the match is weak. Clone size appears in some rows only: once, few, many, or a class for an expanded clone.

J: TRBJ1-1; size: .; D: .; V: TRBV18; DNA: TGTGCCAGCTCACCCCGCGCCGATAATGAAGCTTTCTTT; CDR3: CASSPRADNEAFF
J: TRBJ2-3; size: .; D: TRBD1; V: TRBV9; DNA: TGTGCCAGCAGCGTAGCAGGGGGACCGCAGTATTTT; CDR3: CASSVAGGPQYF
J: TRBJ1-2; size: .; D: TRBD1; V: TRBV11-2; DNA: TGTGCCAGCAGCCCAGGGGGAGAGGATGGCTACACCTTC; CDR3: CASSPGGEDGYTF
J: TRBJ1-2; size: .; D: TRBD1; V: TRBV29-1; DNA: TGCAGCGTTGAAAAGGGGACAGGGTCTGGCTACACCTTC; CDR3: CSVEKGTGSGYTF
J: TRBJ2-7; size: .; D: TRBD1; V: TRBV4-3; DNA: TGCGCCAGCAGCCAAGAGACGGGACAGGGCTACGAGCAGTACTTC; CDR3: CASSQETGQGYEQYF
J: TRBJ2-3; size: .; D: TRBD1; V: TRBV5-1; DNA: TGCGCCAGCAGCTTGGACAGGGGGCAAGATACGCAGTATTTT; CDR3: CASSLDRGQDTQYF
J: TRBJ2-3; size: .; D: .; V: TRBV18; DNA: TGTGCCAGCTCACCACCGCTGAGAAGCACAGATACGCAGTATTTT; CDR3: CASSPPLRSTDTQYF
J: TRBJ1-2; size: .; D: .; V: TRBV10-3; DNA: TGTGCCATCAGTGAGTCGATCCGGGTTGGCGGCTACACCTTC; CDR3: CAISESIRVGGYTF
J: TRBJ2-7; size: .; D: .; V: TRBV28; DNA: TGTGCCAGCAGTTTGGAGGGCTACTCCTACGAGCAGTACTTC; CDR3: CASSLEGYSYEQYF
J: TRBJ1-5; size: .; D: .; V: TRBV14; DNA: TGTGCCAGCAGCCCGAAATCCGGGACAAGCAGCAATCAGCCCCAGCATTTT; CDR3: CASSPKSGTSSNQPQHF
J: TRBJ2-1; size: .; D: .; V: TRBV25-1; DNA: TGTGCCAGCAGTGAATACACTAGCAGAGATGAGCAGTTCTTC; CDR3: CASSEYTSRDEQFF
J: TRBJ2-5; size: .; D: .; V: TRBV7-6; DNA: TGTGCCAGCAGCTTAGTCTGGGGCAGGAGTCAAGAGACCCAGTACTTC; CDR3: CASSLVWGRSQETQYF
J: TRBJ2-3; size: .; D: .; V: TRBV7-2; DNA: TGTGCCAGCAGCTTAGTATGGCCCACAGATACGCAGTATTTT; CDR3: CASSLVWPTDTQYF
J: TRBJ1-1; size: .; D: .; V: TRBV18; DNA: TGTGCCAGCTCACCCCGGGACGGGGGTGAAGCTTTCTTT; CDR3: CASSPRDGGEAFF
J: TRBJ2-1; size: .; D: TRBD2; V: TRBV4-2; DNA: TGTGCCAGCAGCCTTGGACTAGCGGTAGCGGCTTGGTCCTACAATGAGCAGTTCTTC; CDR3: CASSLGLAVAAWSYNEQFF
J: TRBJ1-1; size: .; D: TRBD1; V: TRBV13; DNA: TGTGCCAGCAGCTATTTGCTTTTCCAGGGGGCGGGGGACACTGAAGCTTTCTTT; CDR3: CASSYLLFQGAGDTEAFF
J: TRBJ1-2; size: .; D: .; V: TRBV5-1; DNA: TGCGCCAGCAGCCCTTCCTCACAGGCTAACTATGGCTACACCTTC; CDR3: CASSPSSQANYGYTF
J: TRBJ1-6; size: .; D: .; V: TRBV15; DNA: TGTGCCACCAGCAGAGTAAAAGGAGAGGACTCCTATAATTCACCCCTCCACTTT; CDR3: CATSRVKGEDSYNSPLHF
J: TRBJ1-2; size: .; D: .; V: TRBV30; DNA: TGTGCCTGGCGGAGGGCTGCGGGGATGCTCTCGAATGGCTACACCTTC; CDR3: CAWRRAAGMLSNGYTF
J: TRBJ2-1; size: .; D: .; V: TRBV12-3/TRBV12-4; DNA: TGTGCCAGCAGTTGGGGCCCCACGGCTGAGCAGTTCTTC; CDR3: CASSWGPTAEQFF
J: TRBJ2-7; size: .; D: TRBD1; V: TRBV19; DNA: TGTGCCAGTAGTATTGAGGGAACCGGGACAGGGTCCTACGAGCAGTACTTC; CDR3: CASSIEGTGTGSYEQYF
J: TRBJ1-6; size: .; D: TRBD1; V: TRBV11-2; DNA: TGTGCCAGCAGCTCCAACAGGGGACCGCTTGGGTCACCCCTCCACTTT; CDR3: CASSSNRGPLGSPLHF
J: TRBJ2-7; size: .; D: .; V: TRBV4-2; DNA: TGTGCCAGCAGCCAAGGGCCGGGAGTGGGCTACGAGCAGTACTTC; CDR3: CASSQGPGVGYEQYF
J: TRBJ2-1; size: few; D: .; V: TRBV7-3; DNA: TGTGCCAGCAGCTCCGGTGGTTACAATGAGCAGTTCTTC; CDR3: CASSSGGYNEQFF
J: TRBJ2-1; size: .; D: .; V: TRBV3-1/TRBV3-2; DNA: TGTGCCAGCAGCCCTCCGGACATGGATGAGCAGTTCTTC; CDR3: CASSPPDMDEQFF
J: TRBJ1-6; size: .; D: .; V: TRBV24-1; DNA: TGTGCCACCAGTGATTTGCCCTGGACAGTCTATAATTCACCCCTCCACTTT; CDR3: CATSDLPWTVYNSPLHF
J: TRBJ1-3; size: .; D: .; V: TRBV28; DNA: TGTGCCAGCAGTTTTCTGAGTAACGGAAACACCATATATTTT; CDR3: CASSFLSNGNTIYF
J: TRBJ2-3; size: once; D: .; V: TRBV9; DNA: TGTGCCAGCAGCGTAACGCTAGCCCACACAGATACGCAGTATTTT; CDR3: CASSVTLAHTDTQYF
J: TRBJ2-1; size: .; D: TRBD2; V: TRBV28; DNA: TGTGCCAGCAGTATGGCGGGAGGGCCCTATGAGCAGTTCTTC; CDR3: CASSMAGGPYEQFF
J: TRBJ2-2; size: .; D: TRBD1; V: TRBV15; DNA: TGTGCCACCAGCATACAGGGGGGTCAAACCGGGGAGCTGTTTTTT; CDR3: CATSIQGGQTGELFF
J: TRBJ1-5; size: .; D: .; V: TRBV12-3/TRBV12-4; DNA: TGTGCCAGTCGATCGGGGGGCGATCAGCCCCAGCATTTT; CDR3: CASRSGGDQPQHF
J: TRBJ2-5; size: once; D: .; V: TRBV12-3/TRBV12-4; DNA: TGTGCCAGCAGCCCAGGGGGGCCCGAGACCCAGTACTTC; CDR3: CASSPGGPETQYF
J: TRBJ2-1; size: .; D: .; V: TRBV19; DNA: TGTGCCAGTAGTCTGCGAACGGGACACGTAGAGCAGTTCTTC; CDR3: CASSLRTGHVEQFF
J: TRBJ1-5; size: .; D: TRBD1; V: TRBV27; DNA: TGTGCCAGCAGTTTAAGGGGACAGGGGATAGATAGCAATCAGCCCCAGCATTTT; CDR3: CASSLRGQGIDSNQPQHF
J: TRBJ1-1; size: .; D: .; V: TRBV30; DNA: TGTGCCCACATACCTCTCTTGCGGGAAGCTTTCTTT; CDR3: CAHIPLLREAFF
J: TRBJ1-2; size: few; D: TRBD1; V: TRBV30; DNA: TGTGCCTGGAGACGGGACAGACTTGGGCCCTATGGCTACACCTTC; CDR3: CAWRRDRLGPYGYTF
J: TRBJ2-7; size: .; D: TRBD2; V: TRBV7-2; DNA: TGTGCCAGCAGCCCGGGACTAGCGGCTACCTACGAGCAGTACTTC; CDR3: CASSPGLAATYEQYF
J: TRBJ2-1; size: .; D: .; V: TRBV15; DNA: TGTGCCACCAGCAGAGCAGTCTCAGTCGGGATCGTCTATGAGCAGTTCTTC; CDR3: CATSRAVSVGIVYEQFF
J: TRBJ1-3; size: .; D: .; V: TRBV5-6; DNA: TGTGCCAGCAGCTTGCTGGTAGAGGGCTCTGGAAACACCATATATTTT; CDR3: CASSLLVEGSGNTIYF
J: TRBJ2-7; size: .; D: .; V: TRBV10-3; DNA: TGTGCCATCAGTGCTGGGGGCAGTTACGAGCAGTACTTC; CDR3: CAISAGGSYEQYF
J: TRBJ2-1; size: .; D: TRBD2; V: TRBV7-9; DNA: TGTGCCAGCAGCTTATGGACTAGCGGGAACGATGAGCAGTTCTTC; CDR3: CASSLWTSGNDEQFF
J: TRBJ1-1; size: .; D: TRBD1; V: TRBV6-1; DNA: TGTGCCAGCAGTGACCGGGACAGGGGGCTGGTTAACACTGAAGCTTTCTTT; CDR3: CASSDRDRGLVNTEAFF
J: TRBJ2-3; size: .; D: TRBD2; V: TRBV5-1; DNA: TGCGCCAGCAGCCCCCCGGGCAGGGAGGGGACAGATACGCAGTATTTT; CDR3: CASSPPGREGTDTQYF
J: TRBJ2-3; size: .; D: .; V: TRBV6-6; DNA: TGTGCCAGCAGTCCAGGCCCAGATACGCAGTATTTT; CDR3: CASSPGPDTQYF
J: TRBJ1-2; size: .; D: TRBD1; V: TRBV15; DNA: TGTGCCACCAGCTGGCCGGACAGGCTGTACTATGGCTACACCTTC; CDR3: CATSWPDRLYYGYTF
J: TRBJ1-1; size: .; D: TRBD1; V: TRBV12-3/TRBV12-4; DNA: TGTGCCAGCAGTTTCGGACAGGTTACTGAAGCTTTCTTT; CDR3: CASSFGQVTEAFF
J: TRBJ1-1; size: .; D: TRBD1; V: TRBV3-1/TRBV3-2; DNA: TGTGCCAGCAGCCAAGACCCTGCAGGGGGGCCAGCTTTCTTT; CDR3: CASSQDPAGGPAFF
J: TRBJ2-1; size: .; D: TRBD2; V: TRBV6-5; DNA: TGTGCCAGCAGGCGACTAGCGGGAGAGAATGAGCAGTTCTTC; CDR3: CASRRLAGENEQFF
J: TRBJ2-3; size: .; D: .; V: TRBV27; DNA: TGTGCCAGCAGTTTGGGGCCTTTTAGATACACAGATACGCAGTATTTT; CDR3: CASSLGPFRYTDTQYF
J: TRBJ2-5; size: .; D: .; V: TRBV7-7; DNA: TGTGCTAGCAGCCGCAGAGGCCAAGAGACCCAGTACTTC; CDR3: CASSRRGQETQYF